This record concerns one T cell receptor (beta chain) sequence. Its specificity is not known. This specimen comes from a study of OX40 agonist ivuxolimab in advanced cancers. Overall study results and limits: Expansion of clones was among the lowest in partial responders at 0.1-3.0 mg/kg.

V lost 7 bases to trimming and J lost 4 bases, with 20 bases between them. The CDR3 contains 16 residues. From germline, CDR1 is GTSNPN and CDR2 SVGIG (reference sequence). The method was immunoSEQ multiplex PCR; TCRdb's version includes in-frame clones alone and lacks a portion of them. The sample has some 65,000 clones, roughly 84% seen once. V and J are TRBV30 and TRBJ1-6; D is undetermined. The sample here was CD4+ or CD8+ T cells sorted from blood, taken in a trial of the OX40 agonist ivuxolimab. The clonotype was recovered from an adult with an advanced solid tumor such as melanoma, head and neck, liver or kidney cancer. In DNA form, the CDR3 reads TGTGCCTCCGACCGCCTTCCGAACGGTTATAATTCACCCCTCCACTTT. Protein sequence: CASDRLPNGYNSPLHF.